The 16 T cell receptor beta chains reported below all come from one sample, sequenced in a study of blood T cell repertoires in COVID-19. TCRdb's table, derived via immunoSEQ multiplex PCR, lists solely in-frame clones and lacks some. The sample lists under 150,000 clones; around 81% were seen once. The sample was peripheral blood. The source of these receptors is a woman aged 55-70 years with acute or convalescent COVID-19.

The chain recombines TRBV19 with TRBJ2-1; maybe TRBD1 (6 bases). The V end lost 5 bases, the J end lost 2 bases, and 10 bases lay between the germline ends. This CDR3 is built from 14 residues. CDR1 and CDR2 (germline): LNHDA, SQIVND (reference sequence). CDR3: CASSLAGAYNEQFF. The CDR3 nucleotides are TGTGCCAGTAGTCTAGCAGGGGCCTACAATGAGCAGTTCTTC. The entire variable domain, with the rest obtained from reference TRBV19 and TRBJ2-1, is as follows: DGGITQSPKYLFRKEGQNVTLSCEQNLNHDAMYWYRQDPGQGLRLIYYSQIVNDFQKGDIAEGYSVSREKKESFPLTVTSAQKNPTAFYLCASSLAGAYNEQFFGPGTRLTVL.

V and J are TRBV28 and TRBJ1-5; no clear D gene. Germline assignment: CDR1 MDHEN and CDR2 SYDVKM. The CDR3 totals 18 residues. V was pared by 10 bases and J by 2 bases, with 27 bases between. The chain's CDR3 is CATLMVGLRLYGNQPQHF. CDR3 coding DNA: TGTGCCACCCTGATGGTCGGGTTGCGTCTTTATGGCAATCAGCCCCAGCATTTT.

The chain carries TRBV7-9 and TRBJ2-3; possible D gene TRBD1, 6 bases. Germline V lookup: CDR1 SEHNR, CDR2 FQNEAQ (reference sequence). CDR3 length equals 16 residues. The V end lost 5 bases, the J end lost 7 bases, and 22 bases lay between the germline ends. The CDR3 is CASSVSWTAIKYTQYF. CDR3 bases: TGTGCCAGCAGCGTAAGTTGGACAGCGATCAAGTATACGCAGTATTTT.

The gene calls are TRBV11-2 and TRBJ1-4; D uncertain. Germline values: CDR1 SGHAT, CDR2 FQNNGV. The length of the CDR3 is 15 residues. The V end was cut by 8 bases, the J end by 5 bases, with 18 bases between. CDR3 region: CASSLAVTGNEKLFF. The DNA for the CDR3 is TGTGCCAGCTCCCTGGCGGTGACGGGAAATGAAAAACTGTTTTTT.

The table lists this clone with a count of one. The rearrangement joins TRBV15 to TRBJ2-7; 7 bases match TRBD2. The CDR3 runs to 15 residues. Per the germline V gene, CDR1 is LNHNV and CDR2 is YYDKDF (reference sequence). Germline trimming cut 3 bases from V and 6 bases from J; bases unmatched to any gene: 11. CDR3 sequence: CATSRGGDPTGEQYF. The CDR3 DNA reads TGTGCCACCAGCAGGGGGGGGGACCCAACTGGCGAGCAGTACTTC.

The CDR3 coding sequence is TGTGCCAGCACTCCCGATGGGCGCTCCTACGAGCAGTACTTC. Translated, it gives CASTPDGRSYEQYF. The V gene is TRBV2, the J gene TRBJ2-7; no clear D gene. The CDR3 length is 14 residues. Germline V CDR1 and CDR2: SNHLY, FYNNEI. Trimming left V 7 bases short and J 0 bases short, with 13 bases between.

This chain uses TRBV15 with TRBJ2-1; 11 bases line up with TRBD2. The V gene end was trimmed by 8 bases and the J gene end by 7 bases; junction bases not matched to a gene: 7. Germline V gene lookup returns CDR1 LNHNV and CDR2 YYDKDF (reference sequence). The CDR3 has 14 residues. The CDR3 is CATRQLAGANEQFF. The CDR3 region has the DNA TGTGCCACCCGGCAACTAGCGGGAGCAAATGAGCAGTTCTTC.

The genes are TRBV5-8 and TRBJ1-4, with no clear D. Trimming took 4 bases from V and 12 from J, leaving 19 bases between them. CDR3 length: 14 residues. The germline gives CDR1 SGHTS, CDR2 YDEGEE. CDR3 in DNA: TGTGCCAGCAGCCGAGGAAGCAAACCCGGTGAACTGTTTTTT. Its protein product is CASSRGSKPGELFF.

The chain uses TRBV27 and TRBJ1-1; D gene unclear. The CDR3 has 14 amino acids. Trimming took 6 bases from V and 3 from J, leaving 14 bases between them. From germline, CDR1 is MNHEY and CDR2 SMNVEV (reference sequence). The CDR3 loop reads CASRPTAVDTEAFF. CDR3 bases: TGTGCCAGCAGACCTACCGCGGTAGACACTGAAGCTTTCTTT.

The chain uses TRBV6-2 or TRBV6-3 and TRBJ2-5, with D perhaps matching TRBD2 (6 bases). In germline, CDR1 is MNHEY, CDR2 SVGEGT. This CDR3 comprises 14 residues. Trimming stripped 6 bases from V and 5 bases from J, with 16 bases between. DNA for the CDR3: TGTGCCAGCAGCCCCCGGACTACCAGGGAGACCCAGTACTTC. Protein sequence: CASSPRTTRETQYF.

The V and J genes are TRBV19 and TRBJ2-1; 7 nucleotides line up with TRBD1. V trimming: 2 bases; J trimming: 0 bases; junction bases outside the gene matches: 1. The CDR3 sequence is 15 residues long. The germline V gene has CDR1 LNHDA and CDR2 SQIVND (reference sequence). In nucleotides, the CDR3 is TGTGCCAGTAGTATAAGACAGGGCTCCTACAATGAGCAGTTCTTC. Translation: CASSIRQGSYNEQFF.

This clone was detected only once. CDR3: CASSLWIAAPNTEAFF. The CDR3 DNA reads as TGCGCCAGCAGCTTATGGATAGCGGCTCCGAACACTGAAGCTTTCTTT. This rearrangement joins TRBV5-1 to TRBJ1-1; the D is unclear. With 2 bases removed from V and 1 base from J, the gap between germline ends came to 15 bases. Germline assignment: CDR1 SGHRS and CDR2 YFSETQ. The CDR3 contains 16 residues.

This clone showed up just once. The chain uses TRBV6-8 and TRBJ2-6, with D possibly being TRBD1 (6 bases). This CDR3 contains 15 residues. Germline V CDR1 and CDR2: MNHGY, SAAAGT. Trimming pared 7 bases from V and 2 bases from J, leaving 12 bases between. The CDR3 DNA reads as TGTGCCAGCATTACAGGGTCCGCTGGGGCCAACGTCCTGACTTTC. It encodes CASITGSAGANVLTF.

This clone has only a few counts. DNA of the CDR3: TGTGCCAGCAGAACCCGCGGACTAGCCGCGGTCTACGAGCAGTACTTC. The encoded protein is CASRTRGLAAVYEQYF. The rearrangement links TRBV21-1 to TRBJ2-7; no DNA check was done on the table's D call, TRBD2. TRBV21-1 is labeled a pseudogene. CDR3 length: 16 residues.

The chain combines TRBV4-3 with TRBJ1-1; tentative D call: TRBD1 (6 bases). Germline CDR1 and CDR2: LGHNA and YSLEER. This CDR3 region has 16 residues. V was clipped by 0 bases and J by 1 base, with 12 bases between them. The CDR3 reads CASSQEGAGRNTEAFF. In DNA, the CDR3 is TGCGCCAGCAGCCAAGAGGGGGCAGGGAGGAACACTGAAGCTTTCTTT.

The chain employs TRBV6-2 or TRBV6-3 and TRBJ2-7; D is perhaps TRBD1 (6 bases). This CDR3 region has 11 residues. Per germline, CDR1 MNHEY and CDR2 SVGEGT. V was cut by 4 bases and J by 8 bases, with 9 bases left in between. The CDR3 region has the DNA TGTGCCAGCAGTTTAGGACAGCAGCAGTACTTC. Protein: CASSLGQQQYF.